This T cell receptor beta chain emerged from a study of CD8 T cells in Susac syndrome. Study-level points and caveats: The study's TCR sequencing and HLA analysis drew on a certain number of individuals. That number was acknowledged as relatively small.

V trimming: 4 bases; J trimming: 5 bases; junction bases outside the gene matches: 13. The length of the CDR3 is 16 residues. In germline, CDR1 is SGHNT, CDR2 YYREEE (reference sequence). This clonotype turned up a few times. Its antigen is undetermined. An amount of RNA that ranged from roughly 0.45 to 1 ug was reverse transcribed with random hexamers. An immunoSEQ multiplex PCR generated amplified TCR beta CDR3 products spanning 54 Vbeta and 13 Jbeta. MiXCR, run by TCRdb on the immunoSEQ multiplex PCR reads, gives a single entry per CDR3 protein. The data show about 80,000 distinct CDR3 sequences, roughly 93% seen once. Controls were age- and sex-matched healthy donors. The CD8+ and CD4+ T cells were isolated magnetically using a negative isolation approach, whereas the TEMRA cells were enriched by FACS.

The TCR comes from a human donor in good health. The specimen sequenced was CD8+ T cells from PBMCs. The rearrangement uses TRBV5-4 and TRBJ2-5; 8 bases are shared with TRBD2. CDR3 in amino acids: CASSDLMREVRETQYF. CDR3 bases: TGTGCCAGCAGCGACTTAATGCGGGAGGTTCGGGAGACCCAGTACTTC. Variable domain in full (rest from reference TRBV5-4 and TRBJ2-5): ETGVTQSPTHLIKTRGQQVTLRCSSQSGHNTVSWYQQALGQGPQFIFQYYREEENGRGNFPPRFSGLQFPNYSSELNVNALELDDSALYLCASSDLMREVRETQYFGPGTRLLVL.